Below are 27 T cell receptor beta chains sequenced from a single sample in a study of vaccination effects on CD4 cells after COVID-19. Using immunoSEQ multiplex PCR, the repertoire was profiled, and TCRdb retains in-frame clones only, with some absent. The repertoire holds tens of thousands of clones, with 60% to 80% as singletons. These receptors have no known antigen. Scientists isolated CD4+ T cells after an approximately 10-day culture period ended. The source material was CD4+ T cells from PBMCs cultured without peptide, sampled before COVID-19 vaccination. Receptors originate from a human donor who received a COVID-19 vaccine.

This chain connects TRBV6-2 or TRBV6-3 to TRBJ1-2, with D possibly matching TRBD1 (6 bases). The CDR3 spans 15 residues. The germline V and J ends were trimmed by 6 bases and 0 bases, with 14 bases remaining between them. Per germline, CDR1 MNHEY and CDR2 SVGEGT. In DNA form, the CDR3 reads TGTGCCAGCAGCCCCCAAGGGGGAGCTAACTATGGCTACACCTTC. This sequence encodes CASSPQGGANYGYTF.

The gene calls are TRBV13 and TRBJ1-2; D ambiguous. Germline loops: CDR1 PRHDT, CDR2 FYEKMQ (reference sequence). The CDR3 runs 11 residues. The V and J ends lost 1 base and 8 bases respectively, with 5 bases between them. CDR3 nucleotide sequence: TGTGCCAGCAGCTTAGATAGGGGCTACACCTTC. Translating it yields CASSLDRGYTF.

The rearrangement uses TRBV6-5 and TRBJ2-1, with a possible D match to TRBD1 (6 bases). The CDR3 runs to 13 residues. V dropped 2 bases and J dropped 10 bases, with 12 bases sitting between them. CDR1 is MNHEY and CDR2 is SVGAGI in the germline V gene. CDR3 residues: CASSYHREGEQFF. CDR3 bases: TGTGCCAGCAGTTACCACAGGGAAGGAGAGCAGTTCTTC.

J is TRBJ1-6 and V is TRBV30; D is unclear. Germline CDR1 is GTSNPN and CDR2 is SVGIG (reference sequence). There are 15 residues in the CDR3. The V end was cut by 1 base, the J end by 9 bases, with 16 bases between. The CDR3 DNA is TGTGCCTGGAGTGAGTACCGAGATCGATCTTCACCCCTCCACTTT. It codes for CAWSEYRDRSSPLHF.

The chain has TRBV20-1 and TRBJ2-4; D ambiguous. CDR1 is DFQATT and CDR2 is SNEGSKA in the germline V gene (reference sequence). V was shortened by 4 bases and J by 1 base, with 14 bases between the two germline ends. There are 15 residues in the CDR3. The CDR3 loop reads CSATDRPSAKNIQYF. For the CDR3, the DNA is TGCAGTGCTACTGATAGACCTTCGGCCAAAAACATTCAGTACTTC.

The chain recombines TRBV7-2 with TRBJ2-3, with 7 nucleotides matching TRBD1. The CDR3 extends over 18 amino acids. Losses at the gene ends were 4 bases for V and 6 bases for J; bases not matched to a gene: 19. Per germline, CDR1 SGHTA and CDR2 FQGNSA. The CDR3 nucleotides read TGTGCCAGCAGCTCCACAAGGACAGGTTATAATAGATTGGATACGCAGTATTTT. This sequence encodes CASSSTRTGYNRLDTQYF.

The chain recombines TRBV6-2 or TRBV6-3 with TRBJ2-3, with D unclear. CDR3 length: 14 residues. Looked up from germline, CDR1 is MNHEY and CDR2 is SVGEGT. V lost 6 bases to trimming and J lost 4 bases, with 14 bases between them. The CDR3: CASSPHGWADTQYF. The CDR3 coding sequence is TGTGCCAGCAGCCCCCATGGGTGGGCAGATACGCAGTATTTT.

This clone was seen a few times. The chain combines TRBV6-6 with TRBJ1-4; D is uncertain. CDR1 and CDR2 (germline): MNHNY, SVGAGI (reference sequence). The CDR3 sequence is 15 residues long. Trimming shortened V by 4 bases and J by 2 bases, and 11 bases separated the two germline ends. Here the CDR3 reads CASSSPSTTNEKLFF. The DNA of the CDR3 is TGTGCCAGCAGTTCGCCGTCAACTACTAATGAAAAACTGTTTTTT.

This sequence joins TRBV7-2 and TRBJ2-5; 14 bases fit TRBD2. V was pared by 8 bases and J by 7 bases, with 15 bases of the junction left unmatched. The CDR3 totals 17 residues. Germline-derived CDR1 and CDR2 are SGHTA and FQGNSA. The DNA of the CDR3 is TGTGCCAGCGGAGATGGGCCTATGACTAGCGGGGGGGGGACCCAGTACTTC. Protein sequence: CASGDGPMTSGGGTQYF.

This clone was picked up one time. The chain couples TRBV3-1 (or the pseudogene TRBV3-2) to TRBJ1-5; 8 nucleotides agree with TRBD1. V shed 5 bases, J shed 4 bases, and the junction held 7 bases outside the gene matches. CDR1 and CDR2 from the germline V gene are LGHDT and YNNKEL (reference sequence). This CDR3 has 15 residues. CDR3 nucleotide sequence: TGTGCCAGCAGCTCACAGACAGGGGAAAATCAGCCCCAGCATTTT. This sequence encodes CASSSQTGENQPQHF.

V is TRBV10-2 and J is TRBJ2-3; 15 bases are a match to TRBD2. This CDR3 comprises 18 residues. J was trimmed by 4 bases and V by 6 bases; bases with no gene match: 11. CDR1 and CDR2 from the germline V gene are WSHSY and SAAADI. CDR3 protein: CASRGLAGGLMGSDTQYF. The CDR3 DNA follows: TGCGCCAGCAGAGGACTAGCGGGGGGGCTTATGGGGTCAGATACGCAGTATTTT.

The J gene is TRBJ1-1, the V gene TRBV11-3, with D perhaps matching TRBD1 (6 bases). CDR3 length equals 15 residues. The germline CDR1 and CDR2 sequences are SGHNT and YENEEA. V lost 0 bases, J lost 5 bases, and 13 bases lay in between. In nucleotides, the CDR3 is TGTGCCAGCAGCTTAGAGGGGGCCCGGGGAACTGAAGCTTTCTTT. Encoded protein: CASSLEGARGTEAFF.

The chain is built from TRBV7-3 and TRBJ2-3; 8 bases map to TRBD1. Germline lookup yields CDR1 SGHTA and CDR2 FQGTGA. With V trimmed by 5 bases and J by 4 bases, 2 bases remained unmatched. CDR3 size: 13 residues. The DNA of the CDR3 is TGTGCCAGCAGCGGACAGGGCGCAGATACGCAGTATTTT. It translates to CASSGQGADTQYF. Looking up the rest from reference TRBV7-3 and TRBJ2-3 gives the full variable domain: GAGVSQTPSNKVTEKGKYVELRCDPISGHTALYWYRQSLGQGPEFLIYFQGTGAADDSGLPNDRFFAVRPEGSVSTLKIQRTERGDSAVYLCASSGQGADTQYFGPGTRLTVL.

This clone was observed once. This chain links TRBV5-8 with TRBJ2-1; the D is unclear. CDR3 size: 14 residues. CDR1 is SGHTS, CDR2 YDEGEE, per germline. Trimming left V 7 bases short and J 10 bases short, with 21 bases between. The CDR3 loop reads CASESRSAHREQFF. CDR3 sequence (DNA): TGTGCCAGCGAGTCCCGCTCTGCCCATAGGGAGCAGTTCTTC.

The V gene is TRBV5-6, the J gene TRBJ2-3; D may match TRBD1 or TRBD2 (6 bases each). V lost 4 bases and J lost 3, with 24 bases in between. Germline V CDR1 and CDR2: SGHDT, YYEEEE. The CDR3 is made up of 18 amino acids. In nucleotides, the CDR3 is TGTGCCAGCAGCCCACGAGGGGGACCCCCTCTAGCGACAGATACGCAGTATTTT. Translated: CASSPRGGPPLATDTQYF.

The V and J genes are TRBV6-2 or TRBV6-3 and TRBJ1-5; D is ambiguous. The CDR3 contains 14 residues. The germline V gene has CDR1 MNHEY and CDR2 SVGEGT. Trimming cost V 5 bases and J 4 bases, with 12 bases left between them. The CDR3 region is CASSHGRENQPQHF. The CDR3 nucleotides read TGTGCCAGCAGTCACGGACGGGAAAATCAGCCCCAGCATTTT.

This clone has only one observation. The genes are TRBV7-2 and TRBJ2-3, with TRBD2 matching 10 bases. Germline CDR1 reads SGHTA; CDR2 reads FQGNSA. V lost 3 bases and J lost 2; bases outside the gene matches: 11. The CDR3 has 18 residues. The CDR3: CASSFLPWTSGLTDTQYF. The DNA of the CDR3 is TGTGCCAGCAGCTTTTTACCTTGGACTAGCGGACTCACAGATACGCAGTATTTT.

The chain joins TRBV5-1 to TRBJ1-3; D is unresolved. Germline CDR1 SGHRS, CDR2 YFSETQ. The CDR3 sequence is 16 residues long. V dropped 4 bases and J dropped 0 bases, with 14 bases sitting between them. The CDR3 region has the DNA TGCGCCAGCAGCCCGCCGGGCATCGGCTCTGGAAACACCATATATTTT. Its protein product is CASSPPGIGSGNTIYF.

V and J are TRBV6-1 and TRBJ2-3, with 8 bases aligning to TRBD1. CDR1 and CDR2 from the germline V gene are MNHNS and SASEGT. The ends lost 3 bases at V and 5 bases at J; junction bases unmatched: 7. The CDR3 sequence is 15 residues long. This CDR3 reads CASSDSFRGQDTQYF. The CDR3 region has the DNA TGTGCCAGCAGTGATTCGTTCAGGGGGCAAGATACGCAGTATTTT.

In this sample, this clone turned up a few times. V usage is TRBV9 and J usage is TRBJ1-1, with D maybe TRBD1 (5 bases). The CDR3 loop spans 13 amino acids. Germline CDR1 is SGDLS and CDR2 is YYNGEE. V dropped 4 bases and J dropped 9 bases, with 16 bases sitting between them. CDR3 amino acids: CASSPKGRGQAFF. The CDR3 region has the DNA TGTGCCAGCAGCCCCAAGGGGCGCGGTCAAGCTTTCTTT.

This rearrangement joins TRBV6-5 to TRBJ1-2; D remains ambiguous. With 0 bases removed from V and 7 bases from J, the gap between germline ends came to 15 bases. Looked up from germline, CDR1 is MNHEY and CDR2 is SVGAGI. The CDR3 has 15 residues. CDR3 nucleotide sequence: TGTGCCAGCAGTTACTCGATGGGATCCGGTTCTGGCTACACCTTC. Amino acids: CASSYSMGSGSGYTF.

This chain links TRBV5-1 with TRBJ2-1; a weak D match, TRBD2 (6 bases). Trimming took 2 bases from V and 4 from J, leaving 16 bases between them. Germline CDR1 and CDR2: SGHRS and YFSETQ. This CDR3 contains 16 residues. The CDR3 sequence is CASSFRTGDSYNEQFF. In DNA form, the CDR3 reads TGCGCCAGCAGCTTCCGAACGGGAGACTCTTACAATGAGCAGTTCTTC.

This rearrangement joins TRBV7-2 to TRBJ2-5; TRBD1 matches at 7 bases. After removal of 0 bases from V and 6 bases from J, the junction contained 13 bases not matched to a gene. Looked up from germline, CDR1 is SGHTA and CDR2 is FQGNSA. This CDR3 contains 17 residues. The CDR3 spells CASSLADRFYGVKTQYF. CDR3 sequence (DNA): TGTGCCAGCAGCTTAGCGGACAGGTTTTATGGGGTGAAGACCCAGTACTTC.

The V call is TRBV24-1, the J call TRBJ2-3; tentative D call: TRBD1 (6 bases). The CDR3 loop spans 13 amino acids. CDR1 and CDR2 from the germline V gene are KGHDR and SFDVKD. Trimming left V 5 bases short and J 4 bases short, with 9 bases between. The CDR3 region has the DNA TGTGCCACCAGTGGTTCAGGGGCAGATACGCAGTATTTT. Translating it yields CATSGSGADTQYF.

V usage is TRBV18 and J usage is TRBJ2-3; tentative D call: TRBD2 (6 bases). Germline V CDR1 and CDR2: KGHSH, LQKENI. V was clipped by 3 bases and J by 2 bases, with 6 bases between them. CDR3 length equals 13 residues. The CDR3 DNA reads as TGTGCCAGCTCACCGGGACTCACAGATACGCAGTATTTT. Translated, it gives CASSPGLTDTQYF.

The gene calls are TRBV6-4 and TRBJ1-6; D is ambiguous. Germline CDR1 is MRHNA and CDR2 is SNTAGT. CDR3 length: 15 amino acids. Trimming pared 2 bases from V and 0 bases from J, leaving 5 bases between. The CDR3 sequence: CASSDRSSYNSPLHF. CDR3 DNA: TGTGCCAGCAGTGACAGAAGCTCCTATAATTCACCCCTCCACTTT.

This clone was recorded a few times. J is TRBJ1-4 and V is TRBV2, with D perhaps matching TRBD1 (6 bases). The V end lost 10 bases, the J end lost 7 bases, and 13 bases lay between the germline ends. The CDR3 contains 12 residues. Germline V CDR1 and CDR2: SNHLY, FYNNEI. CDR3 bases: TGTGCCAACAAACAGGGACGTGAAAAACTGTTTTTT. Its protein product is CANKQGREKLFF.